The rows below give T cell receptor beta chains drawn from one sample of a study of cytomegalovirus exposure and HLA in healthy donors. Assay used: immunoSEQ multiplex PCR; TCRdb lists only in-frame clones, some missing. This table holds roughly 150,000 clones, 95% to 97% found once. Sequenced sample: PBMCs. Receptor source: a woman under 30 in good health and CMV-seronegative. CDR3s include the opening cysteine and the closing phenylalanine or tryptophan. Each record gives: V gene, J gene, clone size, D gene, CDR3 DNA, CDR3 protein. The D gene is left open where the match is weak. Clone size is stated in some rows and not others, as once, few, many or a class when expanded.

v_gene: TRBV9; j_gene: TRBJ2-3; abundance: .; d_gene: TRBD2; CDR3nt: TGTGCCAGCAGCGTAGGGTCTCTCCTAGCGGCCGATACGCAGTATTTT; CDR3aa: CASSVGSLLAADTQYF
v_gene: TRBV6-1; j_gene: TRBJ1-2; abundance: .; d_gene: .; CDR3nt: TGTGCCAGCAGTGAAGCCCTATATCTGCCCAGGTACACCTTC; CDR3aa: CASSEALYLPRYTF
v_gene: TRBV9; j_gene: TRBJ2-1; abundance: .; d_gene: .; CDR3nt: TGTGCCAGCAGCGTAGCAGGGGTTAAGGGGCAGTTCTTC; CDR3aa: CASSVAGVKGQFF
v_gene: TRBV19; j_gene: TRBJ2-7; abundance: .; d_gene: TRBD2; CDR3nt: TGTGCCAGTAGTAGACTAGCGGGGGGCCAGTCCTACGAGCAGTACTTC; CDR3aa: CASSRLAGGQSYEQYF
v_gene: TRBV18; j_gene: TRBJ2-7; abundance: .; d_gene: TRBD2; CDR3nt: TGTGCCAGCTCACCATTAGGCGGGGGGCATAGGCACGAGCAGTACTTC; CDR3aa: CASSPLGGGHRHEQYF
v_gene: TRBV9; j_gene: TRBJ2-1; abundance: .; d_gene: TRBD2; CDR3nt: TGTGCCAGCAGTGCTAGCGGCTCCTACAATGAGCAGTTCTTC; CDR3aa: CASSASGSYNEQFF
v_gene: TRBV5-6; j_gene: TRBJ1-6; abundance: .; d_gene: TRBD1; CDR3nt: TGTGCCAGCAGCCTCCGGGACAGGGCTCTCATGGGGGGTTCACCCCTCCACTTT; CDR3aa: CASSLRDRALMGGSPLHF
v_gene: TRBV18; j_gene: TRBJ2-7; abundance: .; d_gene: TRBD2; CDR3nt: TGTGCCAGCTCACCGGGAGGAAGCGGGGGGGCGCCCTACGAGCAGTACTTC; CDR3aa: CASSPGGSGGAPYEQYF
v_gene: TRBV4-3; j_gene: TRBJ2-7; abundance: .; d_gene: .; CDR3nt: TGCGCCAGCAGCCAAGATTATAATAGACAATTCGGTTACGAGCAGTACTTC; CDR3aa: CASSQDYNRQFGYEQYF
v_gene: TRBV2; j_gene: TRBJ1-2; abundance: .; d_gene: TRBD1; CDR3nt: TGTGCCAGCAGTGATGCGTCAGGGGGCTTGAATGGCTACACCTTC; CDR3aa: CASSDASGGLNGYTF
v_gene: TRBV7-6; j_gene: TRBJ2-1; abundance: .; d_gene: TRBD2; CDR3nt: TGTGCCAGCAGCTTCAGGACTAGCGGGGGGGAGCAGTTCTTC; CDR3aa: CASSFRTSGGEQFF
v_gene: TRBV11-2; j_gene: TRBJ2-2; abundance: .; d_gene: TRBD2; CDR3nt: TGTGCCACCAGACCATCGGGGGGACGCAACCACACCGGGGAGCTGTTTTTT; CDR3aa: CATRPSGGRNHTGELFF
v_gene: TRBV30; j_gene: TRBJ2-5; abundance: .; d_gene: TRBD2; CDR3nt: TGTGCCTGGAGTGTCTTCGGAGCGGGGGGGCGGGAGACCCAGTACTTC; CDR3aa: CAWSVFGAGGRETQYF
v_gene: TRBV19; j_gene: TRBJ1-4; abundance: once; d_gene: TRBD1; CDR3nt: TGTGCCAGTAGTATAGGCAGCGAAAGACAGGGAGCTCTTTTT; CDR3aa: CASSIGSERQGALF
v_gene: TRBV6-1; j_gene: TRBJ1-2; abundance: .; d_gene: TRBD1; CDR3nt: TGTGCCAGCAGGAGACAGGGGGCTGAGGATGGCTACACCTTC; CDR3aa: CASRRQGAEDGYTF
v_gene: TRBV9; j_gene: TRBJ1-1; abundance: once; d_gene: .; CDR3nt: TGTGCCAGCAGCGGAACAGGAACGAACACTGAAGCTTTCTTT; CDR3aa: CASSGTGTNTEAFF
v_gene: TRBV5-1; j_gene: TRBJ1-3; abundance: .; d_gene: TRBD1; CDR3nt: TGCGCCCCTGTCCGGGGGACAGGGGGAGACACCATATATTTT; CDR3aa: CAPVRGTGGDTIYF
v_gene: TRBV6-1; j_gene: TRBJ1-2; abundance: .; d_gene: TRBD1; CDR3nt: TGTGCCAGCAGTGAAGCCCGGACAGGGAAAAATGGCTACACCTTC; CDR3aa: CASSEARTGKNGYTF
v_gene: TRBV4-1; j_gene: TRBJ2-1; abundance: .; d_gene: TRBD1; CDR3nt: TGCGCCAGCGGACAGGGTGGCAGTGAGCAGTTCTTC; CDR3aa: CASGQGGSEQFF
v_gene: TRBV2; j_gene: TRBJ2-7; abundance: .; d_gene: TRBD1; CDR3nt: TGTGCCAGCAGATGGACAGGGGGCTACGAGCAGTACTTC; CDR3aa: CASRWTGGYEQYF
v_gene: TRBV5-1; j_gene: TRBJ2-7; abundance: .; d_gene: TRBD2; CDR3nt: TGCGCCAGCAGCTTTTCTAGCGGGGGAACCTACGAGCAGTACTTC; CDR3aa: CASSFSSGGTYEQYF
v_gene: TRBV27; j_gene: TRBJ2-1; abundance: .; d_gene: .; CDR3nt: TGTGCCAGCAGTACCCGGACAAGCAGCGTCGATGAGCAGTTCTTC; CDR3aa: CASSTRTSSVDEQFF
v_gene: TRBV7-3; j_gene: TRBJ1-1; abundance: .; d_gene: .; CDR3nt: TGTGCCAGCAGGAGACAGACTGAAGCTTTCTTT; CDR3aa: CASRRQTEAFF
v_gene: TRBV9; j_gene: TRBJ2-1; abundance: .; d_gene: TRBD2; CDR3nt: TGTGCCAGCAGCGTAGGAAGGGACTACCCATACAATGAGCAGTTCTTC; CDR3aa: CASSVGRDYPYNEQFF
v_gene: TRBV5-4; j_gene: TRBJ2-2; abundance: .; d_gene: .; CDR3nt: TGTGCCAGCTGGGGGGTGGAGGGGGAGCTGTTTTTT; CDR3aa: CASWGVEGELFF
v_gene: TRBV9; j_gene: TRBJ1-6; abundance: .; d_gene: .; CDR3nt: TGTGCCAGCAGCCCCACCTCAGGGACACAATCACCCCTCCACTTT; CDR3aa: CASSPTSGTQSPLHF
v_gene: TRBV25-1; j_gene: TRBJ1-3; abundance: .; d_gene: .; CDR3nt: TGTGCCAGCAGTCAGGGAACCGGGGGGTCTGGAAACACCATATATTTT; CDR3aa: CASSQGTGGSGNTIYF
v_gene: TRBV5-4; j_gene: TRBJ2-3; abundance: .; d_gene: .; CDR3nt: TGTGCCAGCAGCTTGGCCGGGGATACGCAGTATTTT; CDR3aa: CASSLAGDTQYF
v_gene: TRBV30; j_gene: TRBJ1-5; abundance: .; d_gene: .; CDR3nt: TGTGCCTGGAGCCGGTTGAGCAATCAGCCCCAGCATTTT; CDR3aa: CAWSRLSNQPQHF
v_gene: TRBV4-1; j_gene: TRBJ2-3; abundance: once; d_gene: TRBD1; CDR3nt: TGCGCCAGCAGCCTTCGCCCGGGACAGGAATATACGCAGTATTTT; CDR3aa: CASSLRPGQEYTQYF
v_gene: TRBV29-1; j_gene: TRBJ2-3; abundance: once; d_gene: .; CDR3nt: TGCAGCGTTGAGCGGGGCTGGGCAGATACGCAGTATTTT; CDR3aa: CSVERGWADTQYF
v_gene: TRBV7-2; j_gene: TRBJ1-5; abundance: .; d_gene: .; CDR3nt: TGTGCCAGCAGCTTAGTCCCGGGGCCCCAGCATTTT; CDR3aa: CASSLVPGPQHF
v_gene: TRBV11-3; j_gene: TRBJ2-1; abundance: .; d_gene: TRBD2; CDR3nt: TGTGCCAGCAGTCTAGCGGGGGGGCTCAATGAGCAGTTCTTC; CDR3aa: CASSLAGGLNEQFF
v_gene: TRBV7-9; j_gene: TRBJ2-1; abundance: .; d_gene: TRBD2; CDR3nt: TGTGCCAGCAGCTTGACTAGCAGGAATGAGCAGTTCTTC; CDR3aa: CASSLTSRNEQFF
v_gene: TRBV6-1; j_gene: TRBJ2-5; abundance: .; d_gene: TRBD2; CDR3nt: TGTGCCAGCCTACCAGCGGGGGGGCTAGAGACCCAGTACTTC; CDR3aa: CASLPAGGLETQYF
v_gene: TRBV6-6; j_gene: TRBJ2-7; abundance: .; d_gene: TRBD2; CDR3nt: TGTGCCAGCAGTCCTCGTGGGGAGGGAAAATACGAGCAGTACTTC; CDR3aa: CASSPRGEGKYEQYF
v_gene: TRBV5-1; j_gene: TRBJ2-7; abundance: once; d_gene: TRBD1; CDR3nt: TGCGCCAGCAGCGCCGGGACAGGGGGACAGGGAGACGAGCAGTACTTC; CDR3aa: CASSAGTGGQGDEQYF
v_gene: TRBV2; j_gene: TRBJ2-7; abundance: .; d_gene: .; CDR3nt: TGTGCCAGCAGTGGTCAGTCCTACGAGCAGTACTTC; CDR3aa: CASSGQSYEQYF
v_gene: TRBV19; j_gene: TRBJ1-1; abundance: once; d_gene: .; CDR3nt: TGTGCCAGTAGTATTTCAGGGAACACTGAAGCTTTCTTT; CDR3aa: CASSISGNTEAFF